This TCR beta chain was found in a study of preoperative IRX-2 immunotherapy in early breast cancer. Germline CDR1 MNHGY, CDR2 SAAAGT. The V and J ends lost 10 bases and 1 base, in that order; junction bases with no gene match: 10. The length of the CDR3 is 14 residues. As for treatment: preoperative locoregional IRX-2 cytokine immunotherapy. Patients received preoperative, locoregional IRX-2 cytokine immunotherapy in a phase Ib study. The table came from immunoSEQ multiplex PCR; TCRdb's copy has only in-frame clones and leaves some out. The sample has roughly 99,000 clones; roughly 88% are singletons.

The sequence was obtained from a human donor with breast cancer. V usage is TRBV6-8 and J usage is TRBJ2-7; 7 nucleotides align to TRBD1. The sequencing used tumor tissue, collected after IRX-2 immunotherapy. The CDR3 is CATLPTGESYEQYF. The CDR3 coding sequence is TGTGCCACTTTACCTACAGGGGAATCCTACGAGCAGTACTTC.